This T cell receptor (beta chain) was recovered during a study of blood T cell repertoires in COVID-19. Generated by immunoSEQ multiplex PCR, the TCRdb table keeps only in-frame clones and is missing some. The data hold 30,000 to 40,000 clones, with about 90% observed a single time. Germline-derived CDR1 and CDR2 are ENHRY and SYGVKD. The CDR3 is 15 amino acids. With 0 bases removed from V and 1 base from J, the gap between germline ends came to 9 bases. The chain combines TRBV10-3 with TRBJ1-1; D not resolved. The specimen was peripheral blood. The source of this sequence is a man older than 75 with acute or convalescent COVID-19. The DNA for the CDR3 is TGTGCCATCAGTGAGTCACCCAGGAAGAACACTGAAGCTTTCTTT. It codes for CAISESPRKNTEAFF.